The sequence of this T cell receptor (beta chain) was determined in a study of T cells in Graves' hyperthyroidism and ophthalmopathy. Study-wide results and limits: Ophthalmopathy was model-predicted a median 6.5 months pre-onset.

Germline V gives CDR1 LNHNV, CDR2 YYDKDF (reference sequence). V lost 0 bases to trimming and J lost 9 bases, with 10 bases between them. This CDR3 is built from 13 residues. Cells are PBMCs isolated from around 9.4 ml of fresh blood. Researchers took RNA transcripts and amplified the TCR beta CDR3 regions from them. The HTBI primer set drove a first-round RT-PCR of the TCR CDR3. MiXCR, applied by TCRdb to the multiplex PCR reads, yields one record per CDR3 protein. The sample records approximately 690,000 distinct CDR3 sequences, around 21% being singletons. With regard to this clonotype: Its antigen is unidentified.

Sequenced: blood. This receptor was taken from a man aged 30 to 39 with Graves' ophthalmopathy. V is TRBV15 and J is TRBJ2-3; D might be TRBD1 (6 bases). The CDR3 sequence: CATSRDPGTTQYF. In nucleotides, the CDR3 is TGTGCCACCAGCAGAGATCCTGGGACAACGCAGTATTTT.